One and the same sample provided the 20 T cell receptor beta chains below, sequenced in a study of CD8+ T cells in alopecia areata. Treatment given: oral pan-JAK inhibitor, 5-10 mg twice daily. cDNA serving as the sequencing template came from extracted, reverse transcribed RNA. TCRdb's table, derived via immunoSEQ multiplex PCR, lists solely in-frame clones and lacks some. The sample consists of nearly 95,000 clones, more than 65% of them appearing once. Here the sequenced sample was CD8+ T cells sorted from blood, taken around week 44, from a patient treated with tofacitinib. These receptors were taken from a human donor with alopecia areata.

A remark on this clone: At one boundary the junction diverges from the germline segment, which might be a read error. The CDR3 loop reads CASSQVADSYEQYF. In nucleotides, the CDR3 is TGCGCCAGCAGCCAAGTAGCGGACTCCTACGAGCAGTACTTC. The chain has TRBV11-2 and TRBJ2-7; the D gene is possibly TRBD2 (6 bases). Per germline, CDR1 SGHAT and CDR2 FQNNGV. The CDR3 totals 14 residues.

This clone has more than one count but fewer than ten. This chain connects TRBV19 to TRBJ1-1; no reliable D call. The CDR3 is made up of 14 amino acids. Per the germline V gene, CDR1 is LNHDA and CDR2 is SQIVND (reference sequence). The V end was cut by 2 bases, the J end by 7 bases, with 14 bases between. The CDR3 DNA is TGTGCCAGTAGTATAAGACCGGCGAGGGATGAAGCTTTCTTT. Translation gives CASSIRPARDEAFF.

A few counts support this clone. The chain employs TRBV28 and TRBJ1-2; 10 bases match TRBD1. The V gene's germline CDR1 is MDHEN and CDR2 SYDVKM. There are 18 residues in the CDR3. The V segment lost 4 bases and the J segment 2 bases; nucleotides outside the gene matches: 13. The CDR3 region has the DNA TGTGCCAGCAGTTCCCGGTCCGGGACAGGGGAGGTAAACTATGGCTACACCTTC. Translating it yields CASSSRSGTGEVNYGYTF.

This clone occurred a few times. V usage is TRBV29-1 and J usage is TRBJ2-2; the D gene is possibly TRBD1 (5 bases). This CDR3 has 15 amino acids. The V gene's germline CDR1 is SQVTM and CDR2 ANQGSEA. Trimming cost V 6 bases and J 3 bases, with 17 bases left between them. The CDR3: CSVDTGQTDTGELFF. Here the CDR3 DNA reads TGCAGCGTGGACACCGGACAAACCGACACCGGGGAGCTGTTTTTT.

The chain couples TRBV4-1 to TRBJ2-3, with D unresolved. The germline gives CDR1 MGHRA, CDR2 YSYEKL. The CDR3 spans 16 residues. V lost 4 bases and J 0 bases, leaving 14 bases between the germline ends. In DNA form, the CDR3 reads TGCGCCAGCAGCCGAGACGACAAGACTAGCACAGATACGCAGTATTTT. It yields the protein CASSRDDKTSTDTQYF.

This clone was observed a few times. The V gene is TRBV13, the J gene TRBJ1-1; TRBD1 matches at 7 bases. The CDR3 is 15 amino acids. Per germline, CDR1 PRHDT and CDR2 FYEKMQ (reference sequence). After removal of 5 bases from V and 5 bases from J, the junction contained 11 bases not matched to a gene. The CDR3 DNA follows: TGTGCCAGCAGCGGACCCGACAGGGTTGGGACTGAAGCTTTCTTT. It encodes CASSGPDRVGTEAFF. The full variable domain, with the rest looked up from reference TRBV13 and TRBJ1-1, is AAGVIQSPRHLIKEKRETATLKCYPIPRHDTVYWYQQGPGQDPQFLISFYEKMQSDKGSIPDRFSAQQFSDYHSELNMSSLELGDSALYFCASSGPDRVGTEAFFGQGTRLTVV.

This clone has just a few counts. The chain uses TRBV9 and TRBJ2-7, with D possibly being TRBD2 (7 bases). The CDR3 length is 12 residues. Trimming removed 7 bases from V and 6 bases from J, with 14 bases in between. Germline values: CDR1 SGDLS, CDR2 YYNGEE. The CDR3 loop reads CASGEGGLEQYF. In nucleotides, the CDR3 is TGTGCCAGCGGGGAGGGGGGCCTCGAGCAGTACTTC.

About this clone itself: Distinct nucleotide sequences in the sample also encode this CDR3. V usage is TRBV27 and J usage is TRBJ2-2, with D perhaps matching TRBD1 or TRBD2 (5 bases each). The V gene lost 0 bases and the J gene lost 5 bases, with 10 bases spanning the gap. The CDR3 consists of 15 residues. Looked up from germline, CDR1 is MNHEY and CDR2 is SMNVEV (reference sequence). The CDR3 DNA follows: TGTGCCAGCAGTTTATCAAGGGGCGGGACCGGGGAGCTGTTTTTT. As protein: CASSLSRGGTGELFF.

The chain is built from TRBV29-1 and TRBJ2-7; 7 bases match TRBD2. In germline, CDR1 is SQVTM, CDR2 ANQGSEA. The CDR3 is made up of 15 amino acids. After removal of 2 bases from V and 3 bases from J, the junction contained 10 bases not matched to a gene. The CDR3 DNA sequence: TGCAGCGTTGAACTTCGGGGGGTCTCCATCTACGAGCAGTACTTC. It encodes CSVELRGVSIYEQYF.

This clone was detected a few times. This chain joins TRBV29-1 and TRBJ2-1; D uncertain. The CDR3 consists of 15 residues. The germline V and J ends were trimmed by 1 base and 6 bases, with 16 bases remaining between them. Germline CDR1 and CDR2: SQVTM and ANQGSEA. CDR3 amino acids: CSVEGVGPEVNEQFF. The CDR3 nucleotides read TGCAGCGTTGAAGGGGTTGGACCAGAGGTCAATGAGCAGTTCTTC.

The gene calls are TRBV27 and TRBJ2-7, with D hard to call. V was clipped by 2 bases and J by 6 bases, with 5 bases between them. The germline V gene has CDR1 MNHEY and CDR2 SMNVEV (reference sequence). The CDR3 is 11 residues long. CDR3 coding DNA: TGTGCCAGCAGTTTACTTCGCGAGCAGTACTTC. Protein: CASSLLREQYF.

V usage is TRBV19 and J usage is TRBJ2-7; 7 positions agree with TRBD1. Germline CDR1 LNHDA, CDR2 SQIVND (reference sequence). Trimming removed 8 bases from V and 0 bases from J; junction bases left unmatched: 7. The CDR3 extends over 14 amino acids. The CDR3 reads CASGQDPFSYEQYF. CDR3 sequence (DNA): TGTGCCAGTGGACAGGACCCTTTCTCCTACGAGCAGTACTTC.

The V call is TRBV29-1, the J call TRBJ2-7; D is ambiguous. The CDR3 extends over 12 amino acids. Trimming shortened V by 2 bases and J by 1 base, and 6 bases separated the two germline ends. Germline-derived CDR1 and CDR2 are SQVTM and ANQGSEA. Here the CDR3 reads CSVETPSYEQYF. DNA for the CDR3: TGCAGCGTTGAAACACCATCCTACGAGCAGTACTTC.

This rearrangement joins TRBV15 to TRBJ2-5; tentatively, D is TRBD1 (6 bases). The CDR3 is 15 residues long. Trimming removed 1 base from V and 1 base from J, with 10 bases in between. Germline loops: CDR1 LNHNV, CDR2 YYDKDF (reference sequence). The CDR3 loop is CATSRVNRAQETQYF. The CDR3 DNA sequence: TGTGCCACCAGCAGAGTTAACAGGGCCCAAGAGACCCAGTACTTC. The full variable domain, completed using reference TRBV15 and TRBJ2-5, is DAMVIQNPRYQVTQFGKPVTLSCSQTLNHNVMYWYQQKSSQAPKLLFHYYDKDFNNEADTPDNFQSRRPNTSFCFLDIRSPGLGDTAMYLCATSRVNRAQETQYFGPGTRLLVL.

The chain links TRBV25-1 to TRBJ1-1; no firm D call. Trimming left V 10 bases short and J 11 bases short, with 20 bases between. The V gene's germline CDR1 is MGHDK and CDR2 SYGVNS. This CDR3 is built from 12 residues. CDR3 sequence reads: CATQQVRGNAFF. CDR3 sequence (DNA): TGTGCCACCCAGCAGGTTAGAGGTAATGCTTTCTTT.

V is TRBV7-2 and J is TRBJ2-1; 8 nucleotides align to TRBD2. V lost 5 bases and J lost 2; bases outside the gene matches: 5. CDR1 and CDR2 from the germline V gene are SGHTA and FQGNSA. The CDR3 runs 15 residues. The CDR3 DNA reads TGTGCCAGCAGCAATAGCGGGGCCACCTACAATGAGCAGTTCTTC. The encoded protein is CASSNSGATYNEQFF. The whole variable domain, remainder taken from reference TRBV7-2 and TRBJ2-1, is GAGVSQSPSNKVTEKGKDVELRCDPISGHTALYWYRQSLGQGLEFLIYFQGNSAPDKSGLPSDRFSAERTGGSVSTLTIQRTQQEDSAVYLCASSNSGATYNEQFFGPGTRLTVL.

This chain uses TRBV13 with TRBJ1-5; D unclear. Between the trimmed V and J ends, which lost 0 bases and 5 bases, there was a span of 5 bases. Germline V gives CDR1 PRHDT, CDR2 FYEKMQ (reference sequence). The CDR3 totals 13 residues. DNA for the CDR3: TGTGCCAGCAGCTTAGGATCTGATCAGCCCCAGCATTTT. This sequence encodes CASSLGSDQPQHF.

The chain carries TRBV4-3 and TRBJ2-3, with TRBD2 identical over 10 bases. The J segment lost 0 bases and the V segment lost 4 bases, leaving 4 bases of the junction unmatched. The CDR3 is 16 amino acids. The germline V gene encodes CDR1 LGHNA and CDR2 YSLEER. The CDR3 region has the DNA TGCGCCAGCAGCCGAACTAGCGGGGCCAGCACAGATACGCAGTATTTT. Encoded protein: CASSRTSGASTDTQYF.

The J gene is TRBJ2-1, the V gene TRBV7-8, with D unresolved. The CDR3 loop spans 12 amino acids. Germline V gene lookup returns CDR1 SGHVS and CDR2 FQNEAQ. V was cut by 5 bases and J by 8 bases, with 10 bases left in between. As DNA, the CDR3 is TGTGCCAGCAGCCCCCCCGTTGATGAGCAGTTCTTC. This codes for CASSPPVDEQFF.

The J gene is TRBJ1-2, the V gene TRBV19, with TRBD1 as a possible D gene (6 bases). There are 12 residues in the CDR3. The V and J ends lost 10 bases and 8 bases respectively, with 17 bases between them. Germline V gives CDR1 LNHDA, CDR2 SQIVND (reference sequence). The CDR3 nucleotides are TGTGCCACCTCGGGGGGCTCACGAGGCTACACCTTC. Translation: CATSGGSRGYTF.